This TCR beta chain was recovered during a study of T cells after yellow fever vaccination. Via MiXCR, TCRdb re-called the 5' RACE reads, giving one row per CDR3 protein. The profile shows hundreds of thousands of distinct CDR3 sequences, approximately 8% of them singletons. This receptor was identified in a man between 18 and 35 years old who received the YFV17D yellow fever vaccine. The specimen comprised CD4+ T cells sorted from PBMCs, sampled 5 days after the yellow fever booster vaccination.

CDR3 sequence (DNA): TGTGCCAGCAGTTTAGCAGCGGGGGGTGAGCAGTTCTTC. Translating it yields CASSLAAGGEQFF. This chain uses TRBV27 with TRBJ2-1, with 9 nucleotides matching TRBD2. CDR3 length: 13 amino acids. Germline V lookup: CDR1 MNHEY, CDR2 SMNVEV (reference sequence). V was clipped by 2 bases and J by 9 bases; unmatched bases: 2.